These 13 T cell receptor beta chains originate from one sample sequenced in a study of T-cell memory formation after mild COVID-19. TCRdb re-called the 5' RACE reads through MiXCR, storing one row per CDR3 protein. The sample consists of 140,000 to 150,000 distinct CDR3 sequences, 20% to 25% of them appearing once. Material for sequencing was PBMCs or a T cell subset sorted from them (not recorded which). The receptors originated from an adult woman who had mild COVID-19 (a few samples of this study predate the infection). Cell type and time point are not known.

Written as DNA, the CDR3 is TGCAGCGGACTCCTCTCGGGGGATACGCAGTATTTT. As protein: CSGLLSGDTQYF. This chain joins TRBV29-1 and TRBJ2-3, with D possibly TRBD2 on 5 matching bases. The germline CDR1 and CDR2 sequences are SQVTM and ANQGSEA. Trimming shortened V by 7 bases and J by 6 bases, and 14 bases separated the two germline ends. The CDR3 extends over 12 amino acids.

The J gene is TRBJ1-2, the V gene TRBV29-1; D might be TRBD1 (6 bases). The germline V and J ends were trimmed by 6 bases and 8 bases, with 19 bases remaining between them. Germline CDR1 and CDR2: SQVTM and ANQGSEA. This CDR3 has 13 amino acids. The CDR3 region is CSVYEAGALGYTF. The CDR3 DNA sequence: TGCAGCGTCTATGAGGCAGGGGCTCTCGGCTACACCTTC.

This clonotype came up a few times. The chain couples TRBV6-5 to TRBJ1-2, with 9 bases aligning to TRBD1. Germline CDR1 is MNHEY and CDR2 is SVGAGI. V trimming: 8 bases; J trimming: 4 bases; junction bases outside the gene matches: 8. CDR3 length equals 14 residues. In DNA form, the CDR3 reads TGTGCCAGCGGGGCGGGACAGGGACGCTATGGCTACACCTTC. It specifies CASGAGQGRYGYTF.

This clonotype was recorded a few times. The chain has TRBV5-1 and TRBJ1-1; D may be TRBD1 (6 bases). V was trimmed by 2 bases and J by 1 base, leaving 9 bases between them. This CDR3 has 14 residues. Germline CDR1 is SGHRS and CDR2 is YFSETQ. As DNA, the CDR3 is TGCGCCAGCAGCTTCGGACAGCCGAACACTGAAGCTTTCTTT. This gives the protein CASSFGQPNTEAFF.

The table lists this clonotype with a few counts. V and J are TRBV5-1 and TRBJ2-1, with 7 nucleotides matching TRBD2. Per germline, CDR1 SGHRS and CDR2 YFSETQ. CDR3 length: 16 amino acids. Losses at the gene ends were 5 bases for V and 8 bases for J; bases not matched to a gene: 16. This CDR3 is CASSPSPGTTSYEQFF. As DNA, the CDR3 is TGCGCCAGCAGTCCCTCCCCCGGGACTACCTCCTATGAGCAGTTCTTC.

This clonotype was counted between two and nine times. The V gene is TRBV7-8, the J gene TRBJ2-3; unclear D gene. There are 15 residues in the CDR3. V lost 6 bases to trimming and J lost 4 bases, with 17 bases between them. The germline V gene has CDR1 SGHVS and CDR2 FQNEAQ. The CDR3 DNA sequence: TGTGCCAGCAGTCGGAACGAGCTTGAGCCAGATACGCAGTATTTT. Its protein product is CASSRNELEPDTQYF.

This chain uses TRBV30 with TRBJ2-7; TRBD2 matches at 10 bases. This CDR3 region has 17 residues. Germline-derived CDR1 and CDR2 are GTSNPN and SVGIG (reference sequence). The J segment lost 2 bases and the V segment lost 1 base, leaving 11 bases of the junction unmatched. The CDR3 sequence: CAWSAGLGTSEPYEQYF. In nucleotides, the CDR3 is TGTGCCTGGAGTGCTGGGCTCGGGACTAGCGAACCCTACGAGCAGTACTTC.

This clonotype came up a few times. The CDR3 loop is CASTFQHGQGVSYEQYF. CDR3 nucleotide sequence: TGTGCCAGCACCTTCCAGCACGGGCAGGGAGTCTCCTACGAGCAGTACTTC. The V call is TRBV7-9, the J call TRBJ2-7, with D tentatively TRBD1 or TRBD2 (5 bases each). CDR1 is SEHNR and CDR2 is FQNEAQ in the germline V gene (reference sequence). The V end was cut by 7 bases, the J end by 0 bases, with 22 bases between. The CDR3 has 17 amino acids.

This clonotype has just a few counts. The gene calls are TRBV25-1 and TRBJ1-5, with D hard to call. Trimming removed 1 base at V and 8 bases at J, with 12 bases between. CDR1 is MGHDK and CDR2 is SYGVNS in the germline V gene. This CDR3 has 14 amino acids. The CDR3 here is CASSEFDGVEPQHF. The CDR3 region has the DNA TGTGCCAGCAGTGAATTCGACGGGGTAGAGCCCCAGCATTTT.

This clonotype was found a few times. CDR3 in amino acids: CASSFGRTYEQYF. CDR3 in DNA: TGTGCCAGCAGTTTTGGCCGGACCTACGAGCAGTACTTC. The J gene is TRBJ2-7, the V gene TRBV12-3 or TRBV12-4; unclear D gene. This CDR3 comprises 13 residues. The germline V and J ends were trimmed by 3 bases and 2 bases, with 8 bases remaining between them.

The chain recombines TRBV27 with TRBJ1-1; possible D gene TRBD1, 5 bases. Germline V lookup: CDR1 MNHEY, CDR2 SMNVEV (reference sequence). The CDR3 is made up of 15 amino acids. V was pared by 2 bases and J by 1 base, with 11 bases between. CDR3: CASSLGIQENTEAFF. The CDR3 DNA reads as TGTGCCAGCAGTTTAGGGATACAGGAGAACACTGAAGCTTTCTTT.

This clonotype occurred a few times. The gene calls are TRBV4-1 and TRBJ2-1; TRBD2 is a possible D gene (6 bases). The CDR3 is 16 amino acids. V was pared by 4 bases and J by 0 bases, with 13 bases between. In germline, CDR1 is MGHRA, CDR2 YSYEKL. The CDR3 is CASSPLGGSSYNEQFF. The CDR3 DNA is TGCGCCAGCAGCCCTTTGGGGGGAAGCTCCTACAATGAGCAGTTCTTC.

Many counts were recorded for this clonotype. The gene calls are TRBV12-3 or TRBV12-4 and TRBJ1-1; weak D call: TRBD1 (6 bases). The V gene lost 0 bases and the J gene lost 4 bases, with 6 bases spanning the gap. The CDR3 is made up of 13 amino acids. Written as DNA, the CDR3 is TGTGCCAGCAGTTTAGCAGGGGGCACTGAAGCTTTCTTT. It yields the protein CASSLAGGTEAFF.